This entry concerns a single TCR beta chain. Its target is not known. The data stem from a study of T-cell reconstitution after alpha-beta-depleted transplantation in children. Study findings and constraints: Counts and diversity of T cells one year after transplant came mostly from newly produced T cells.

The TCRbeta library was prepared with unique molecular identifiers. TCRdb fed the PCR reads into MiXCR, producing one record per CDR3 protein. The profile shows 750,000 to 950,000 distinct CDR3 sequences, 15% to 20% of them singletons. CDR3 length: 13 residues. Looked up from germline, CDR1 is SEHNR and CDR2 is FQNEAQ (reference sequence). V was trimmed by 2 bases and J by 8 bases, leaving 7 bases between them. The clonotype comes from a male patient younger than 18 who had a stem cell transplant for acute lymphoblastic leukemia, so the T cells may come from the graft donor. The material sequenced was PBMCs, mostly from graft donor cells, taken 360 days after TCRalphabeta/CD19-depleted stem cell transplant. The chain couples TRBV7-9 to TRBJ1-6; D is ambiguous. CDR3 loop: CASSLPAHSPLHF. The DNA for the CDR3 is TGTGCCAGCAGCTTACCAGCACATTCACCCCTCCACTTT.